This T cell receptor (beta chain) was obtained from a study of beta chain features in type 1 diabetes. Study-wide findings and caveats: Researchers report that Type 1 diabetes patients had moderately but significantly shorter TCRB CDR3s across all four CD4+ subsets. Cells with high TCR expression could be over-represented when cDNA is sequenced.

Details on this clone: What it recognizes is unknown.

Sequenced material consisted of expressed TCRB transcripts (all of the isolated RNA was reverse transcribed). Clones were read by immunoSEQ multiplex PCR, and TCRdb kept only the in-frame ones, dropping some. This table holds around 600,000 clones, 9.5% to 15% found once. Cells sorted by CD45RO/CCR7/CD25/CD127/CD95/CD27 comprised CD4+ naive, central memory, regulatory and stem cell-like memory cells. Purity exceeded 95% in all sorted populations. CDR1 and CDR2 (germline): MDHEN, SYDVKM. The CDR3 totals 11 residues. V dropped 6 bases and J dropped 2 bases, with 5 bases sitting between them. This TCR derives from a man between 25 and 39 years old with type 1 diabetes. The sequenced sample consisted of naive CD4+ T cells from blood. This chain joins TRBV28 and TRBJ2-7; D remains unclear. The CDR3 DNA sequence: TGTGCCAGCAGGCTGGCCTACGAGCAGTACTTC. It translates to CASRLAYEQYF.